The text below deals with one TCR beta chain. This clonotype appeared a few times. The antigen it binds to is not known. No qualities accompany the bases; no much larger clone lies one base away. This sample is part of a study of T cells in Graves' hyperthyroidism and ophthalmopathy (dated by TCRdb to the late 2010s). Study-level background: TCR V-J signatures able to tell the groups apart were searched for in a discovery cohort of more than 90 patients, of whom roughly 42 had Graves' ophthalmopathy and roughly 59 had stable Graves' hyperthyroidism. Whether ophthalmopathy could be predicted prospectively was tested in an independent validation cohort made up of under 20 hyperthyroidism patients plus 17 patients who later progressed to ophthalmopathy. The roughly 91 discovery patients were randomly split 7:3 into training and test sets. The study also compared thyroid tissue and blood T-cell repertoires from more than five Graves' hyperthyroidism patients. Following sampling, methimazole starting at 30 mg daily was given to hyperthyroidism patients, and high-dose intravenous methylprednisolone was given to ophthalmopathy patients. The paper describes TCR Vbeta CDR3 sequencing of more than 120 peripheral blood samples, made up of fewer than 50 ophthalmopathy patients, roughly 75 hyperthyroidism patients and some 17 progressor patients.

CDR1 and CDR2, looked up from the germline V gene, are SQVTM and ANQGSEA. Germline trimming: 4 bases from V, 8 bases from J; junction bases outside gene matches: 7. The CDR3 goes from the cysteine to the phenylalanine over 12 residues. The DNA shown is the 36-base CDR3, in frame from base 1. The study excluded patients with uncontrolled infections, other autoimmune diseases, pregnancy or lactation. Diagnoses were based on clinical symptoms, serum thyroxine and TRAb, thyroid ultrasound and orbital computed tomography. Total RNA was extracted using Trizol reagent, and RNA quality was assessed on an Agilent 2100 Bioanalyzer. Amplification of TCR beta CDR3 regions was carried out from RNA transcripts. The TCR CDR3 was subjected to a first round of RT-PCR using the HTBI primer set and the Qiagen OneStep RT-PCR kit. Libraries were constructed in a second round of multiplex PCR, after which size selection and purification were performed. Paired-end sequencing of the libraries was performed with 100 bp reads on an Illumina HiSeq2000. Regarding the original processing steps: SOAPnuke was used to process the raw data, removing reads that contained adapters or uncalled bases, had a mean Phred below 15, or lacked an exact match to the constant primer or identifier. High-quality paired reads were merged using COPE v1.2.5, and each unique nucleotide sequence was defined as a clonotype. Clonotypes were aligned to IMGT TRBV, TRBD and TRBJ reference segments using MiTCR v1.1. Only V-J combinations with frequency above 0.0001, covering 99% to 99.2% of repertoires, were analysed. A TCS score was defined as the ratio between F50 (clonal expansion) and ExV (chaos), using BLOSUM62-based TCRdist between CDR3 peptides within each V-J. Welch's t-statistics and random forest reduced around 550 V-J features to 10 to 15, which were used in a naive Bayes classifier (R e1071). Thyroid-blood repertoire similarity was quantified with the Morisita-Horn index. TCRdb reanalyzed the raw reads on its own, using fastp at Q25 for trimming and MiXCR for clone calling, and kept in-frame beta chains. Entries are consolidated by CDR3 protein sequence, retaining the most common genes and DNA. TCRdb, not the authors, supplied the V and J calls. The sample table contains 480,000 or so distinct CDR3 sequences; only one count was recorded for 46% of them. The ten largest account for about 45% of the sample.

The study at large found these results: Ophthalmopathy was separated from stable hyperthyroidism by a 13 V-J signature model, with over 85% sensitivity and approximately 81% specificity obtained in cross-validation and 80%/75% obtained in testing. Blood samples also contained most of the expanded thyroid clonotypes (frequency above 0.001), which suggests that blood repertoires may reflect thyroid immune responses. During validation, the model predicted progression to ophthalmopathy a median of around six months ahead of onset, with more than 55% sensitivity and around 72% specificity. Sample size was not statistically predetermined, and investigators were not blinded to group allocation.

The rearranged chain carries TRBV29-1 and TRBJ1-1; the junction holds 7 bases that match TRBD1. This TCR was recovered from an adult woman with Graves' disease, either hyperthyroidism or ophthalmopathy (not recorded which). What was sequenced was peripheral blood or thyroid tissue (not recorded which). Read as DNA, the sequence is TGCAGCGTTGCCTGGACAGGAACAGAAGCTTTCTTT. This translates into CSVAWTGTEAFF.